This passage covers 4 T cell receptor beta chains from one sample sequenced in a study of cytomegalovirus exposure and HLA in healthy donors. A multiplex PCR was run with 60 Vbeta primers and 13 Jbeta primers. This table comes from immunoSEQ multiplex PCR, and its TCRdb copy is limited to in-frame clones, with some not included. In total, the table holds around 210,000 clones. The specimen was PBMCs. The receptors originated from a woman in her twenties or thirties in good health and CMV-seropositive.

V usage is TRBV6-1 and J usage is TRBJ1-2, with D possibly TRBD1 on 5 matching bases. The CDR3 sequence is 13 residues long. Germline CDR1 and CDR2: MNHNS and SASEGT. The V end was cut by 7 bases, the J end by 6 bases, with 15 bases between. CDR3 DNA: TGTGCCAGCACCCTGGGGGGGTACGATGGCTACACCTTC. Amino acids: CASTLGGYDGYTF.

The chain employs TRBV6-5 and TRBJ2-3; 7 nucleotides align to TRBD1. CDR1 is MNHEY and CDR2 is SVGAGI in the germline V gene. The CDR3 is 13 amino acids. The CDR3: CTVRDRFTDTQYF. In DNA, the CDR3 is TGTACCGTCAGGGACAGATTCACAGATACGCAGTATTTT.

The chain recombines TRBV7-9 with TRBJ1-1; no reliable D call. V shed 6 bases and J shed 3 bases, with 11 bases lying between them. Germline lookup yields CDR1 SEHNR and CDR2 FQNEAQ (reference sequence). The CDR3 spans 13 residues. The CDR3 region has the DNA TGTGCCAGCAGGCAGTTCCAGGACACTGAAGCTTTCTTT. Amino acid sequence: CASRQFQDTEAFF. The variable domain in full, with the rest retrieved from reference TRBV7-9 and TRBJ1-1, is DTGVSQNPRHKITKRGQNVTFRCDPISEHNRLYWYRQTLGQGPEFLTYFQNEAQLEKSRLLSDRFSAERPKGSFSTLEIQRTEQGDSAMYLCASRQFQDTEAFFGQGTRLTVV.

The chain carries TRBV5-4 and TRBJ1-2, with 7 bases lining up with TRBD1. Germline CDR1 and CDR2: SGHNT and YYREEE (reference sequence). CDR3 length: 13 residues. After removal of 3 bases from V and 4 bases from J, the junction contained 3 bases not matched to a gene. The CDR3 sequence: CASSSGQPYGYTF. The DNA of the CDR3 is TGTGCCAGCAGCTCGGGACAGCCCTATGGCTACACCTTC.